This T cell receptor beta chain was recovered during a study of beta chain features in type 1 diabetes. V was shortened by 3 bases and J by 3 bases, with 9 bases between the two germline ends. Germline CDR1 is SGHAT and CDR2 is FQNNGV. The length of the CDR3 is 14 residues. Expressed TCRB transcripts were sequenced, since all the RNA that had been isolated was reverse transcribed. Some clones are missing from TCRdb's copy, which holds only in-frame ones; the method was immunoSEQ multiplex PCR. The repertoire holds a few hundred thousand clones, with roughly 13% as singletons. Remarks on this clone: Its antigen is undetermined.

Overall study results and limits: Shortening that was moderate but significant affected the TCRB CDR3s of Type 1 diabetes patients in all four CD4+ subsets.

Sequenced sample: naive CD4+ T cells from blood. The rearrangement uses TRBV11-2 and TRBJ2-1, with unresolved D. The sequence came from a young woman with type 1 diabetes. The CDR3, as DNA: TGTGCCAGCAGCTTCGGTCGGAGCTACAATGAGCAGTTCTTC. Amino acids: CASSFGRSYNEQFF. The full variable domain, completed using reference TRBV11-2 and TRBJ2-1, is EAGVAQSPRYKIIEKRQSVAFWCNPISGHATLYWYQQILGQGPKLLIQFQNNGVVDDSQLPKDRFSAERLKGVDSTLKIQPAKLEDSAVYLCASSFGRSYNEQFFGPGTRLTVL.